By sample share, the clone carrying this TCR beta chain is medium-sized. Its antigen is unknown. These data come from a study of siplizumab effects on memory and regulatory T cells. Cells of the mixed lymphocyte reaction were cocultured at 37 degrees C for 6 to 7 days. Assay used: immunoSEQ multiplex PCR; TCRdb lists only in-frame clones, some missing. Here the sample spans approximately 20,000 clones, approximately 40% being singletons. Sequenced sample: CFSE-low (dividing) CD4+ T cells sorted from an allogeneic mixed lymphocyte reaction. The TCR was taken from a human donor in good health; the cells came from an allogeneic mixed lymphocyte reaction. Some clones in this sample may be carry-over from other donors' samples.

This chain's CDR3 is CASSRLNTEAFF. The CDR3, as DNA: TGTGCCAGCAGTAGGCTGAACACTGAAGCTTTCTTT. The chain combines TRBV2 with TRBJ1-1; D is uncertain. Between the trimmed V and J ends, which lost 5 bases and 0 bases, there was a span of 4 bases. CDR1 is SNHLY, CDR2 FYNNEI, per germline. This CDR3 has 12 amino acids.